This TCR beta chain appears in the sequencing data of a study of blood T cell repertoires in COVID-19. The assay was immunoSEQ multiplex PCR, and TCRdb's table has in-frame clones only and misses some. The sample lists a few hundred thousand clones, approximately 90% seen once, with 1.4% to 1.5% in the top ten. The TCR sequence derives from a woman younger than 35 who had been exposed to COVID-19. The material sequenced was PBMCs or T cells enriched from blood (not recorded which).

CDR3 amino acids: CSASGEMSTEAFF. Written as DNA, the CDR3 is TGCAGTGCTAGTGGGGAGATGAGCACTGAAGCTTTCTTT. The J gene is TRBJ1-1, the V gene TRBV20-1; D gene ambiguous. The ends were cut back, 3 bases at V and 4 bases at J, with 12 bases in the middle. The CDR3 is 13 amino acids. CDR1 and CDR2 from the germline V gene are DFQATT and SNEGSKA (reference sequence).